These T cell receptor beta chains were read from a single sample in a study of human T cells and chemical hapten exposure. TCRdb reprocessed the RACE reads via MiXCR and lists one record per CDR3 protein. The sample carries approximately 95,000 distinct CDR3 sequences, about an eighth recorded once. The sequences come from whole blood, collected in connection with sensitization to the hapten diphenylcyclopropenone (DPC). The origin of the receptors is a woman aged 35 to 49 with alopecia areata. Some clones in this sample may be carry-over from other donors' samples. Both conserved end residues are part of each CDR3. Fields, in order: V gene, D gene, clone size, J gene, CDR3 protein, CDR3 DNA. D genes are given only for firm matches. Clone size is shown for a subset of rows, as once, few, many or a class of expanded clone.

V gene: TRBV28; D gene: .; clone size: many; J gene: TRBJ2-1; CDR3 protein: CASSLGLTEDEKFF; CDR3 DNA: TGTGCCAGCAGTTTAGGACTAACTGAGGATGAGAAGTTCTTC
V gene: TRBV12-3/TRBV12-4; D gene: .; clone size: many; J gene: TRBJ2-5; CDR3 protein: CASSLIRTDQETQYF; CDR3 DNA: TGTGCCAGCAGTTTGATTCGGACAGACCAAGAGACCCAGTACTTC
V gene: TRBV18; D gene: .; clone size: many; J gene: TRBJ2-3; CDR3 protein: CASSPQRGVTDTQYF; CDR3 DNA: TGTGCCAGCTCACCACAACGGGGCGTTACAGATACGCAGTATTTT
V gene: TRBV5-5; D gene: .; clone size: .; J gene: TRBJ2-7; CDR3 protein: CASSQLRDEQYF; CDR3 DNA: TGTGCCAGCAGCCAATTGCGGGATGAGCAGTACTTC
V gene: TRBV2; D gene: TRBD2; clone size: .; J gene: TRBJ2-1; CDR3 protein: CASSGTSGPGNEQFF; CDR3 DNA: TGTGCCAGCAGCGGAACTAGCGGGCCGGGGAATGAGCAGTTCTTC
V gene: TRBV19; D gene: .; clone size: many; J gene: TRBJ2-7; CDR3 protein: CASSIGGAEIYEQYF; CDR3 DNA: TGTGCCAGTAGTATAGGCGGGGCGGAGATATACGAGCAGTACTTC
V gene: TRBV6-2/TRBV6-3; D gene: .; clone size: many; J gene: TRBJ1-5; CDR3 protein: CASSYGGVLSNQPQHF; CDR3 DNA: TGTGCCAGCAGTTACGGCGGGGTCCTTAGCAATCAGCCCCAGCATTTT
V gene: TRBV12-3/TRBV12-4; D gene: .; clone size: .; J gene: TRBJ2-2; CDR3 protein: CASQVLSNTGELFF; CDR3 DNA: TGTGCCAGCCAAGTACTTTCGAACACCGGGGAGCTGTTTTTT
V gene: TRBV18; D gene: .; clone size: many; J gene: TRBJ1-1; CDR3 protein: CASSSLEGVGTEAFF; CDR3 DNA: TGTGCCAGCTCATCCCTCGAGGGCGTCGGCACTGAAGCTTTCTTT
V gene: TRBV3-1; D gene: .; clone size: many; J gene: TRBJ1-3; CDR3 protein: CASSPSSGNTIYF; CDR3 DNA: TGTGCCAGCAGCCCTAGTTCTGGAAACACCATATATTTT
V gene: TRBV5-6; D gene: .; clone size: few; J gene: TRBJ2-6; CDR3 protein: CASSITRAGANVLTF; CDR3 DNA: TGTGCCAGCAGCATAACCAGGGCTGGGGCCAACGTCCTGACTTTC
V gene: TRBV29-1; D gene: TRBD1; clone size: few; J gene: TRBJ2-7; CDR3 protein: CSVAQGVRPYEQYF; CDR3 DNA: TGCAGCGTTGCCCAGGGGGTGAGGCCCTACGAGCAGTACTTC
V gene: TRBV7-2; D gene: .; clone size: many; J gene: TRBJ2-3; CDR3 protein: CASTRKRTTDTQYF; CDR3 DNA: TGTGCCAGCACCCGTAAGCGGACCACAGATACGCAGTATTTT
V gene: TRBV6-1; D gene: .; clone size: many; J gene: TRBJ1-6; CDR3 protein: CASRAKGMDSGGSYNSPLHF; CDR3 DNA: TGTGCCAGCAGGGCTAAGGGTATGGACAGCGGTGGCTCCTATAATTCACCCCTCCACTTT
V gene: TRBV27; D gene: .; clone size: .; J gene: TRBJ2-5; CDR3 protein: CASGEYQETQYF; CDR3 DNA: TGTGCCAGCGGGGAGTACCAAGAGACCCAGTACTTC
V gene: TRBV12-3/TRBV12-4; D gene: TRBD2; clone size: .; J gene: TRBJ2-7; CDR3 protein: CASSPPLAGVYEQYF; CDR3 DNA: TGTGCCAGCAGTCCACCCCTAGCGGGAGTCTACGAGCAGTACTTC
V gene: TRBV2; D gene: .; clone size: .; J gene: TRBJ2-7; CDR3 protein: CASSERDGGYYEQYF; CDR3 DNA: TGTGCCAGCAGTGAGCGGGACGGAGGGTACTACGAGCAGTACTTC
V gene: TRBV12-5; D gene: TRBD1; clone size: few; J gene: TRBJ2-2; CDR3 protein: CASGLVDGQGLFF; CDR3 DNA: TGTGCTAGTGGTTTGGTCGACGGACAGGGCCTGTTTTTT
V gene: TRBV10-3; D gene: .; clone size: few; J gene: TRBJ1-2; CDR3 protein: CAISGGPTTNYGYTF; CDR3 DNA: TGTGCCATCAGTGGGGGCCCAACTACTAACTATGGCTACACCTTC
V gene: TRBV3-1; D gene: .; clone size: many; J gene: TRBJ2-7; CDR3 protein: CASSQDRIGTSYEQYF; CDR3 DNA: TGTGCCAGCAGCCAAGATCGGATCGGGACCTCCTACGAGCAGTACTTC
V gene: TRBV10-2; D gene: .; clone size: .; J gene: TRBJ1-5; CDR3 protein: CASSEGGPNQPQHF; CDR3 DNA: TGCGCCAGCAGTGAAGGGGGGCCCAATCAGCCCCAGCATTTT
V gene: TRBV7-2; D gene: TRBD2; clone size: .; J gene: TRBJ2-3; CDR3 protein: CASSSTSGRSLADTQYF; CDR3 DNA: TGTGCCAGCAGCTCGACTAGCGGGAGGTCGTTAGCCGATACGCAGTATTTT
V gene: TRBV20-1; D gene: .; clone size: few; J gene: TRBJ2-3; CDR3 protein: CSATEPTDTQYF; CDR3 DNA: TGCAGTGCTACTGAGCCCACAGATACGCAGTATTTT
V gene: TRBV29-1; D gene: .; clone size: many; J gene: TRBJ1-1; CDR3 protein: CSVSGTTEAFF; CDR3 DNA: TGCAGCGTGTCAGGTACCACTGAAGCTTTCTTT
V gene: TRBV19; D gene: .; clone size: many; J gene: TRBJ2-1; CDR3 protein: CASTGASYNEQFF; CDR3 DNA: TGTGCCAGTACGGGCGCTTCCTACAATGAGCAGTTCTTC
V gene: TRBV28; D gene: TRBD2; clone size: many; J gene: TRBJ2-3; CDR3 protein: CASSGETSGRPTTDTQYF; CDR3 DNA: TGTGCCAGCAGTGGGGAGACTAGCGGGAGGCCTACCACAGATACGCAGTATTTT
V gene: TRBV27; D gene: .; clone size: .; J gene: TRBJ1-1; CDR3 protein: CASGGDGHFEAFF; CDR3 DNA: TGTGCCAGCGGGGGGGACGGACACTTTGAAGCTTTCTTT
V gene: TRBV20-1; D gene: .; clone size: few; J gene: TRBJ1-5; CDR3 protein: CSAKTGDTWQPQHF; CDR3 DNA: TGCAGTGCTAAGACAGGAGACACTTGGCAGCCCCAGCATTTT
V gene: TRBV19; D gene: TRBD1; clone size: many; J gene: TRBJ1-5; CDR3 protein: CASSIQRQGNQPQHF; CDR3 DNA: TGTGCCAGTAGTATCCAAAGACAGGGAAATCAGCCCCAGCATTTT
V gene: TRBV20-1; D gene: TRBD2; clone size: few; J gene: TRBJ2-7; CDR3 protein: CSARPATGTSGIYYEQYF; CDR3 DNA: TGCAGTGCTAGACCCGCGACCGGGACTAGCGGGATATACTACGAGCAGTACTTC
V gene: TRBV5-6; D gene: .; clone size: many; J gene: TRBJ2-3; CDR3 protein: CASSLSSTDTQYF; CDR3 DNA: TGTGCCAGCAGCTTATCTAGCACAGATACGCAGTATTTT
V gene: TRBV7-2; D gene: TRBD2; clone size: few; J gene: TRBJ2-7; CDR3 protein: CASSLGAGADEQYF; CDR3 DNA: TGTGCCAGCAGCTTAGGAGCGGGAGCGGACGAGCAGTACTTC
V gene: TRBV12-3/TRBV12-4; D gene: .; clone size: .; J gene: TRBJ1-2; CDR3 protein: CASRASVARTGYTF; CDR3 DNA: TGTGCCAGCAGAGCCTCGGTGGCACGGACTGGCTACACCTTC
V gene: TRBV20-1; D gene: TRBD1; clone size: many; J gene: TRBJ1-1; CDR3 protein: CSARDRRTGIDEAFF; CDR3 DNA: TGCAGTGCTAGAGATCGAAGGACAGGAATTGATGAAGCTTTCTTT
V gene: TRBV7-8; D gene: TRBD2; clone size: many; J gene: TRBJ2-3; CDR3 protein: CASSVIAGAQGDTQYF; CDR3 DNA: TGTGCCAGCAGCGTCATAGCGGGGGCTCAGGGGGATACGCAGTATTTT
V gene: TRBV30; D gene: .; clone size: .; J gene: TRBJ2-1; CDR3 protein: CAWSYGQSYNEQFF; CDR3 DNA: TGTGCCTGGAGTTACGGACAGTCCTACAATGAGCAGTTCTTC
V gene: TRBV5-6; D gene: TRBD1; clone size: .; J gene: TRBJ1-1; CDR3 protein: CASSFPNRQGSEAFF; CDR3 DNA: TGTGCCAGCAGCTTCCCTAATAGACAGGGCTCTGAAGCTTTCTTT